These 25 T cell receptor beta chains share one sample of origin, sequenced in a study of cytomegalovirus exposure and HLA in healthy donors. PCR involved 60 Vbeta and 13 Jbeta primers. Repertoires were generated with immunoSEQ multiplex PCR, while TCRdb's copy carries only in-frame clones and drops some. In the table there are around 250,000 clones, roughly 91% of which are singletons. The sequenced sample was PBMCs. These receptors all come from a girl aged 2 to 10 in good health and CMV-seronegative.

The genes are TRBV5-6 and TRBJ1-2; 7 bases are a match to TRBD1. The junction had 13 bases not matched to a gene; V was cut back by 4 bases and J by 4 bases. Germline V gene lookup returns CDR1 SGHDT and CDR2 YYEEEE. This CDR3 spans 16 amino acids. CDR3 in DNA: TGTGCCAGCAGCGTCGGGACAGCCTTATCCGGCTATGGCTACACCTTC. Protein: CASSVGTALSGYGYTF.

In the case of this clone: An end of the junction does not agree with germline; a read error may underlie this. V is TRBV29-1 and J is TRBJ1-1, with D perhaps TRBD1 (5 bases). This CDR3 comprises 11 residues. Germline V gives CDR1 SQVTM, CDR2 ANQGSEA. CDR3 protein: CSVDSGNEASF. The DNA for the CDR3 is TGCAGCGTTGACTCAGGGAATGAAGCTTCCTTT. Filled out from reference TRBV29-1 and TRBJ1-1, the complete variable domain reads SAVISQKPSRDICQRGTSLTIQCQVDSQVTMMFWYRQQPGQSLTLIATANQGSEATYESGFVIDKFPISRPNLTFSTLTVSNMSPEDSSIYLCSVDSGNEASFGQGTRLTVV.

J is TRBJ2-2 and V is TRBV7-6, with D possibly being TRBD2 (5 bases). Germline V gene data show CDR1 as SGHVS and CDR2 as FNYEAQ. Between the trimmed V and J ends, which lost 5 bases and 4 bases, there was a span of 23 bases. This CDR3 is 18 amino acids long. The CDR3 DNA reads TGTGCCAGCAGCCCTAGCCCGGACTTGACGTGGGTCACCGGGGAGCTGTTTTTT. This translates into CASSPSPDLTWVTGELFF.

This chain links TRBV5-1 with TRBJ2-5; 9 bases match TRBD2. The V gene's germline CDR1 is SGHRS and CDR2 YFSETQ. The CDR3 length is 16 residues. Trimming took 0 bases from V and 1 from J; bases not matched to a gene: 4. The CDR3 DNA is TGCGCCAGCAGCTTGGGGAGCGGGGGGTTCCAAGAGACCCAGTACTTC. Protein sequence: CASSLGSGGFQETQYF.

The chain combines TRBV11-2 with TRBJ2-7; 11 nucleotides agree with TRBD2. The CDR3 loop spans 19 amino acids. V lost 6 bases, J lost 0 bases, and 16 bases stayed unmatched. The germline V gene has CDR1 SGHAT and CDR2 FQNNGV. The CDR3 loop is CASSPRVLAGVRGSYEQYF. The CDR3 nucleotides are TGTGCCAGCAGTCCTCGCGTACTAGCGGGAGTAAGGGGCTCCTACGAGCAGTACTTC.

To note about this clone: This CDR3 is also generated by other DNA sequences in the sample. This chain uses TRBV29-1 with TRBJ2-1; 8 positions match TRBD2. This CDR3 region has 15 residues. With V trimmed by 3 bases and J by 2 bases, 6 bases remained unmatched. In germline, CDR1 is SQVTM, CDR2 ANQGSEA. DNA for the CDR3: TGCAGCGTTGAGGAGATTAGCGGGGCCTACAATGAGCAGTTCTTC. Amino acids: CSVEEISGAYNEQFF.

The gene calls are TRBV10-2 and TRBJ2-2, with 8 bases that match TRBD1. The J segment lost 0 bases and the V segment lost 4 bases, leaving 4 bases of the junction unmatched. The CDR3 extends over 16 amino acids. Germline V gene sequence: CDR1 WSHSY, CDR2 SAAADI. The CDR3 reads CASSALGQANTGELFF. As DNA, the CDR3 is TGCGCCAGCAGTGCCCTGGGACAGGCGAACACCGGGGAGCTGTTTTTT.

This chain uses TRBV7-3 with TRBJ2-3, with 8 bases lining up with TRBD2. Germline V gene data show CDR1 as SGHTA and CDR2 as FQGTGA. V trimming: 6 bases; J trimming: 3 bases; junction bases outside the gene matches: 5. CDR3 size: 14 residues. CDR3 loop: CASSPGGKTDTQYF. The CDR3 DNA reads as TGTGCCAGCAGTCCGGGGGGGAAAACAGATACGCAGTATTTT.

The chain employs TRBV27 and TRBJ2-7; a weak D match, TRBD2 (5 bases). The V gene's germline CDR1 is MNHEY and CDR2 SMNVEV (reference sequence). The length of the CDR3 is 15 residues. V dropped 2 bases and J dropped 0 bases, with 11 bases sitting between them. The CDR3 bases are TGTGCCAGCAGTTTAGACGAGGGCTCCTCCTACGAGCAGTACTTC. Translation: CASSLDEGSSYEQYF.

The V call is TRBV6-1, the J call TRBJ1-1; 7 positions match TRBD1. CDR1 MNHNS and CDR2 SASEGT come from the germline V gene. The CDR3 is 14 residues long. Unmatched junction bases numbered 7, after V lost 4 bases and J lost 5 bases. CDR3 sequence (DNA): TGTGCCAGCAGTGTCAGGGGGGTAGGAACTGAAGCTTTCTTT. This encodes CASSVRGVGTEAFF.

V gene TRBV27 combines with J gene TRBJ1-6; tentative D call: TRBD1 (5 bases). The V end was cut by 5 bases, the J end by 8 bases, with 10 bases between. CDR3 length: 13 residues. Germline-derived CDR1 and CDR2 are MNHEY and SMNVEV (reference sequence). This CDR3 is CASSLFRDSPLHF. The DNA for the CDR3 is TGTGCCAGCAGTCTCTTCAGGGATTCACCCCTCCACTTT.

This chain uses TRBV28 with TRBJ2-7; no reliable D call. Looked up from germline, CDR1 is MDHEN and CDR2 is SYDVKM. The length of the CDR3 is 12 residues. Trimming removed 5 bases at V and 4 bases at J, with 9 bases between. In nucleotides, the CDR3 is TGTGCCAGCAGTCCCTTTTCGTACGAGCAGTACTTC. Residues: CASSPFSYEQYF.

This chain links TRBV4-2 with TRBJ1-6; TRBD1 is a possible D gene (5 bases). V was cut by 2 bases and J by 9 bases, with 14 bases left in between. This CDR3 spans 15 amino acids. The germline CDR1 and CDR2 sequences are LGHNA and YNFKEQ. The chain's CDR3 is CASSQIGQGSSPLHF. Here the CDR3 DNA reads TGTGCCAGCAGCCAAATCGGGCAGGGTAGTTCACCCCTCCACTTT.

This rearrangement joins TRBV19 to TRBJ1-2, with 12 bases fitting TRBD1. This CDR3 comprises 14 residues. J gave up 7 bases and V 6 bases, and 6 bases lay outside the gene matches. In germline, CDR1 is LNHDA, CDR2 SQIVND (reference sequence). The CDR3 protein is CASRMGQGAFGYTF. DNA of the CDR3: TGTGCCAGTAGAATGGGACAGGGGGCGTTTGGCTACACCTTC.

V and J are TRBV7-9 and TRBJ1-5; 11 bases align to TRBD1. V lost 4 bases and J lost 6; bases outside the gene matches: 14. The CDR3 sequence is 18 residues long. In germline, CDR1 is SEHNR, CDR2 FQNEAQ (reference sequence). The CDR3 loop is CASSSGTGGSGWGQPQHF. CDR3 sequence (DNA): TGTGCCAGCAGCTCCGGGACAGGGGGTTCGGGATGGGGTCAGCCCCAGCATTTT.

The CDR3 DNA follows: TGCAGCGTGAAGGCGGCAGGGGGGTGGGGTGAGCAGTTCTTC. Translation gives CSVKAAGGWGEQFF. The chain joins TRBV29-1 to TRBJ2-1, with D perhaps matching TRBD1 (7 bases). CDR1 is SQVTM, CDR2 ANQGSEA, per germline. The length of the CDR3 is 14 residues. With 6 bases removed from V and 9 bases from J, the gap between germline ends came to 21 bases.

The chain is built from TRBV9 and TRBJ2-1; tentatively, D is TRBD1 (5 bases). This CDR3 is 14 amino acids long. Germline CDR1 is SGDLS and CDR2 is YYNGEE. V was clipped by 4 bases and J by 5 bases, with 13 bases between them. CDR3 sequence reads: CASSMTESDNEQFF. In DNA, the CDR3 is TGTGCCAGCAGCATGACAGAGTCGGACAATGAGCAGTTCTTC.

The chain has TRBV5-1 and TRBJ1-2; TRBD1 matches at 7 bases. The germline V gene has CDR1 SGHRS and CDR2 YFSETQ. This CDR3 region has 12 residues. V gave up 6 bases and J gave up 6 bases; unmatched junction bases: 5. As DNA, the CDR3 is TGCGCCAGCACAGACAGGGACGATGGCTACACCTTC. Translating gives CASTDRDDGYTF.

This chain connects TRBV6-6 to TRBJ1-3; D is ambiguous. Deletions cut 5 bases from V and 2 bases from J, with 10 bases between. The CDR3 sequence is 14 residues long. Germline V gene lookup returns CDR1 MNHNY and CDR2 SVGAGI (reference sequence). The CDR3 DNA is TGTGCCAGCAGTCCCAGTGTGACTGGAAACACCATATATTTT. Amino acids: CASSPSVTGNTIYF.

J is TRBJ2-5 and V is TRBV7-6; TRBD2 is a possible D gene (6 bases). This CDR3 has 15 residues. CDR1 and CDR2 from the germline V gene are SGHVS and FNYEAQ. The V end lost 3 bases, the J end lost 2 bases, and 13 bases lay between the germline ends. The CDR3 DNA sequence: TGTGCCAGCAGCTTTGCCCCGGGACTTCAAGAGACCCAGTACTTC. It is translated as CASSFAPGLQETQYF.

The chain links TRBV10-3 to TRBJ2-1; D is unresolved. CDR3 length: 13 amino acids. Germline values: CDR1 ENHRY, CDR2 SYGVKD. The V gene lost 6 bases and the J gene lost 5 bases, with 11 bases spanning the gap. The CDR3 bases are TGTGCCATCAGAAGGAATCAGGACAATGAGCAGTTCTTC. This codes for CAIRRNQDNEQFF.

This sequence joins TRBV10-2 and TRBJ2-2, with TRBD1 matching over 10 bases. This CDR3 region has 16 residues. Germline CDR1 WSHSY, CDR2 SAAADI. The ends lost 1 base at V and 7 bases at J; junction bases unmatched: 6. The CDR3 region is CASSEWTGGVDGELFF. For the CDR3, the DNA is TGCGCCAGCAGTGAGTGGACAGGGGGAGTAGACGGGGAGCTGTTTTTT.

The chain links TRBV5-1 to TRBJ1-5; 7 bases match TRBD1. This CDR3 has 15 residues. Germline V lookup: CDR1 SGHRS, CDR2 YFSETQ. With V trimmed by 4 bases and J by 4 bases, 8 bases remained unmatched. CDR3 DNA sequence: TGCGCCAGCAGCCCCGGGACAGCCTTAAATCAGCCCCAGCATTTT. Protein product: CASSPGTALNQPQHF.

Here the CDR3 DNA reads TGTGCCTGGAGTGTACTTGGGAACACTGAAGCTTTCTTT. Translating it yields CAWSVLGNTEAFF. The J gene is TRBJ1-1, the V gene TRBV30; D not resolved. The CDR3 has 13 residues. The V gene lost 0 bases and the J gene lost 1 base, with 6 bases spanning the gap. CDR1 GTSNPN and CDR2 SVGIG come from the germline V gene (reference sequence).

This chain uses TRBV9 with TRBJ2-1; TRBD2 might be the D (5 bases). V lost 0 bases and J 1 base, leaving 14 bases between the germline ends. This CDR3 has 17 amino acids. CDR1 and CDR2 from the germline V gene are SGDLS and YYNGEE. The CDR3 bases are TGTGCCAGCAGCGTAGGGAGGCAAAGACGTTCCTACAATGAGCAGTTCTTC. It specifies CASSVGRQRRSYNEQFF.